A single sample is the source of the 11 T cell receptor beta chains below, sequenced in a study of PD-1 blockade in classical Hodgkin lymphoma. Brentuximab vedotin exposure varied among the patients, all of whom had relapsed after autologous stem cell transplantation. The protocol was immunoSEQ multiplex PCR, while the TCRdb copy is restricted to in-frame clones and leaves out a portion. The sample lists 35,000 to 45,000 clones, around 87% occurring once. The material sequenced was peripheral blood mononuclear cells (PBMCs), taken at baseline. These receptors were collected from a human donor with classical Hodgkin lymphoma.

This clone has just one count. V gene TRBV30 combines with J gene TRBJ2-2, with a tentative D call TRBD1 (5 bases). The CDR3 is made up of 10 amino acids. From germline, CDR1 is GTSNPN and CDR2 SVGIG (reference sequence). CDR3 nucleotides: TGTGCAGTAGGGGTCGGGGAGCTGTTTTTT. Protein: CAVGVGELFF.

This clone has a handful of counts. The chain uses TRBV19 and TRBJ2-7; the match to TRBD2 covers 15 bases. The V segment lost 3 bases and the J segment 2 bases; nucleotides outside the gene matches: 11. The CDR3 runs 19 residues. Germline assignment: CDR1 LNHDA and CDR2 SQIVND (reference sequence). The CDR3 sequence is CASSIGPGLAGGTTYEQYF. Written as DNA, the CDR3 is TGTGCCAGTAGTATCGGGCCGGGACTAGCGGGAGGCACTACCTACGAGCAGTACTTC.

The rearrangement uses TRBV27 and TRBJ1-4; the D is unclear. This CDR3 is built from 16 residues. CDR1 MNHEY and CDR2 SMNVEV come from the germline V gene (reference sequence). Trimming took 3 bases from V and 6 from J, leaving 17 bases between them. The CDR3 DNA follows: TGTGCCAGCAGTTTCCCCCGGCGGGCCTCACATGAAAAACTGTTTTTT. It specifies CASSFPRRASHEKLFF.

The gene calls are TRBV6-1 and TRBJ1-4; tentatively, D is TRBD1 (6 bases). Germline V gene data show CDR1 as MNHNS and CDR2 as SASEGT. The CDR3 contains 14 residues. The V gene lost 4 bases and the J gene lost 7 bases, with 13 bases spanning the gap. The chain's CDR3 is CASSGAGGGEKLFF. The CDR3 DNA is TGTGCCAGCAGTGGAGCCGGGGGCGGTGAAAAACTGTTTTTT.

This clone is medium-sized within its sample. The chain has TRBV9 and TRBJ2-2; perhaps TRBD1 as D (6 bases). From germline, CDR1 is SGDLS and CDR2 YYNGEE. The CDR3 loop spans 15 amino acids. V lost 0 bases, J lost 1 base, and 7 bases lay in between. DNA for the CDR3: TGTGCCAGCAGCGTAGAACAGGGGAACACCGGGGAGCTGTTTTTT. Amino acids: CASSVEQGNTGELFF.

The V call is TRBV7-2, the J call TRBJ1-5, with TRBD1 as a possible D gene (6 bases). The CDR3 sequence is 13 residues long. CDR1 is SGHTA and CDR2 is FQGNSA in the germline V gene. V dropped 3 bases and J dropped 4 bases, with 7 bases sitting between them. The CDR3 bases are TGTGCCAGCAGCTTGGACAGAAATCAGCCCCAGCATTTT. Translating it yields CASSLDRNQPQHF.

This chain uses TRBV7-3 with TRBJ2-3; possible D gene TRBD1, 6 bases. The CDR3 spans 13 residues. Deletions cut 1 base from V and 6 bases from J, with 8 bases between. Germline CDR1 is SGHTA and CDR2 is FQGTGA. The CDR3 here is CASSLNRADTQYF. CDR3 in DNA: TGTGCCAGCAGCTTAAACAGGGCCGATACGCAGTATTTT.

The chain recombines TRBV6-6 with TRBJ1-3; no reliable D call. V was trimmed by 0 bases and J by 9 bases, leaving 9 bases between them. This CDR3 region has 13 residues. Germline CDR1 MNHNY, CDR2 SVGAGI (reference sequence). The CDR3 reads CASSYSPRGTIYF. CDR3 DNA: TGTGCCAGCAGTTACTCACCCCGGGGCACCATATATTTT.

CDR3 nucleotides: TGCGCCAGCAGCGCCGGGACAGCCTTCAGGTCCTCTGGAAACACCATATATTTT. Its translation: CASSAGTAFRSSGNTIYF. The chain employs TRBV5-1 and TRBJ1-3; TRBD1 aligns across 7 bases. The CDR3 totals 18 residues. The junction had 13 bases not matched to a gene; V was cut back by 4 bases and J by 0 bases. Per germline, CDR1 SGHRS and CDR2 YFSETQ.

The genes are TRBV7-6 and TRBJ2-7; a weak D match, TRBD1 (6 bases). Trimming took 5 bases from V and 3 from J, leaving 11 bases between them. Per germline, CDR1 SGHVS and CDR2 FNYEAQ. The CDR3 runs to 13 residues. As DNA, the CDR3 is TGTGCCAGCAGCAAGGGGGAACTCTACGAGCAGTACTTC. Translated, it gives CASSKGELYEQYF.

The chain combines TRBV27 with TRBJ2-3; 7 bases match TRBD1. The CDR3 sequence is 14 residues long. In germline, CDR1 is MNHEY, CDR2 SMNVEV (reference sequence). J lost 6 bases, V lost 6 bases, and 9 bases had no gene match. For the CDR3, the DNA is TGTGCCAGCAGCAGAGACAGGGAGATGGATACGCAGTATTTT. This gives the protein CASSRDREMDTQYF.